Here is one TCR beta chain with its context. The target antigen is unknown. The sample comes from a study of cytomegalovirus exposure and HLA in healthy donors. At the level of the study: HLA-typed donors were the source of about 85 million unique TCRs, which an early data release held. Of all 400 or so donors who were genotyped, roughly 81% belonged to the Caucasian-associated ancestry cluster.

It was with 60 Vbeta and 13 Jbeta primers that the PCR ran. TCRdb keeps only in-frame clones here, not all; method: immunoSEQ multiplex PCR. Of 100,000 or so clones listed, around 75% were seen once; the top ten hold about 1.9%. Study outcomes and limitations: One cluster of highly shared sequence variants probably arose as a sequencing artifact.

Looked up from germline, CDR1 is SGHAT and CDR2 is FQNNGV. With V trimmed by 5 bases and J by 0 bases, 12 bases remained unmatched. This CDR3 comprises 19 residues. The sequence came from a man between 25 and 39 years old in good health and CMV-seronegative. The J gene is TRBJ2-1, the V gene TRBV11-2, with 11 bases lining up with TRBD2. The sequencing sample was made of PBMCs. CDR3 sequence reads: CASSPPGLAGGNSYNEQFF. The CDR3 DNA follows: TGTGCCAGCAGCCCCCCCGGGCTAGCGGGGGGCAACTCCTACAATGAGCAGTTCTTC. The variable domain in full, completed from reference TRBV11-2 and TRBJ2-1, reads EAGVAQSPRYKIIEKRQSVAFWCNPISGHATLYWYQQILGQGPKLLIQFQNNGVVDDSQLPKDRFSAERLKGVDSTLKIQPAKLEDSAVYLCASSPPGLAGGNSYNEQFFGPGTRLTVL.